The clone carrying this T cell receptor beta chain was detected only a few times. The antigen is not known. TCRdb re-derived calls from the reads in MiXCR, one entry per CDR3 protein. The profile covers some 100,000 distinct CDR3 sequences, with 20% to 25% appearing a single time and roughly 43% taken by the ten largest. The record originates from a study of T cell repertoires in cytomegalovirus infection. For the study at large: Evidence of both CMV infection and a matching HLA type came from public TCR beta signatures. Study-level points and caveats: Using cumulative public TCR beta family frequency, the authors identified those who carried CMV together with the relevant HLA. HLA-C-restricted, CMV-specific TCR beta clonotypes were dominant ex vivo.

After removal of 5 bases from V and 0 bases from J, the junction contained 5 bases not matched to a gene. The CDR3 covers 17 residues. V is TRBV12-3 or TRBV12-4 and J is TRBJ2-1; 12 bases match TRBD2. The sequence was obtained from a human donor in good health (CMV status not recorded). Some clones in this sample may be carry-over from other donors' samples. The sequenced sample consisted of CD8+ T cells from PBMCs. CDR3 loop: CASSSTSGGSSYNEQFF. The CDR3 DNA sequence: TGTGCCAGCAGTAGTACTAGCGGGGGGAGCTCCTACAATGAGCAGTTCTTC.